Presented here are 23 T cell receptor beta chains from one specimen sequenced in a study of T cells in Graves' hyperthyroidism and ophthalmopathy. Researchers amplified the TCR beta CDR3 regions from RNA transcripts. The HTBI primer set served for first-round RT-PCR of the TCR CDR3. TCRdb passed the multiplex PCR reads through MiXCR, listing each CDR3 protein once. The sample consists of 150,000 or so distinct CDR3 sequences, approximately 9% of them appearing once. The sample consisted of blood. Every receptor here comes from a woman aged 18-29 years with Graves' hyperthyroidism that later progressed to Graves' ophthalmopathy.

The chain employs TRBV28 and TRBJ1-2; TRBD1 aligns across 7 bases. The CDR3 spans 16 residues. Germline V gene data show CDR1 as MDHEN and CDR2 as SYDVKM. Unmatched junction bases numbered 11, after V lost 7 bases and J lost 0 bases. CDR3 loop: CASMGQGGGSNYGYTF. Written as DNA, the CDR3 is TGTGCCAGCATGGGGCAGGGGGGAGGATCTAACTATGGCTACACCTTC.

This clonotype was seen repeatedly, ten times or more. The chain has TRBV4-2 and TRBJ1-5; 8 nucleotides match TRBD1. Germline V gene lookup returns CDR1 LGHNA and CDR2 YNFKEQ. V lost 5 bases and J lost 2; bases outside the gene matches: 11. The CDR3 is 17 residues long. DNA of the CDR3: TGTGCCAGCAGCGGAGAGGGTTCGGGACAGGGCAATCAGCCCCAGCATTTT. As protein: CASSGEGSGQGNQPQHF.

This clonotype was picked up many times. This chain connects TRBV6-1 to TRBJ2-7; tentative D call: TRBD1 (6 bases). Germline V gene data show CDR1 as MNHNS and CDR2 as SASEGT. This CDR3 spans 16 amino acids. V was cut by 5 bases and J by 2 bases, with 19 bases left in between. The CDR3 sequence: CASSLTLDSLTYEQYF. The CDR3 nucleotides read TGTGCCAGCAGTTTGACTCTGGACAGCCTCACCTACGAGCAGTACTTC.

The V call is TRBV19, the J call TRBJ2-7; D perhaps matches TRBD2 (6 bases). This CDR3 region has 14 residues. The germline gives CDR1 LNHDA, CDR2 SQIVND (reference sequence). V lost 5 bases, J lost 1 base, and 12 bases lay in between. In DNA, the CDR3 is TGTGCCAGTAGTTCTGGCAGCGGGTCCTACGAGCAGTACTTC. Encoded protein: CASSSGSGSYEQYF.

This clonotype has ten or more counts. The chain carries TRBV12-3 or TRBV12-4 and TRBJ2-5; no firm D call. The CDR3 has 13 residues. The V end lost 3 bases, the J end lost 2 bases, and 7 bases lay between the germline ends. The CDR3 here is CASSFKAQETQYF. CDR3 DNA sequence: TGTGCCAGCAGTTTTAAGGCTCAAGAGACCCAGTACTTC.

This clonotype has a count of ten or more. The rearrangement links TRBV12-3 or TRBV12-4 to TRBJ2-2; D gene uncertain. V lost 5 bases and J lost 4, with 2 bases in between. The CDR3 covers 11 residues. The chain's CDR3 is CASSTTGELFF. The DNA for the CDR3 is TGTGCCAGCAGTACCACCGGGGAGCTGTTTTTT.

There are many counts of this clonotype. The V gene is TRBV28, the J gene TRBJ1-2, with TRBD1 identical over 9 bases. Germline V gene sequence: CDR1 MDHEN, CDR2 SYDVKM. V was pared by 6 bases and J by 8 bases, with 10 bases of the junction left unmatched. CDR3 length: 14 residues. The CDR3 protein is CASSVQGAAGGYTF. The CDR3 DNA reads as TGTGCCAGCAGCGTACAGGGGGCCGCGGGCGGCTACACCTTC.

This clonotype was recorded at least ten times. The chain's CDR3 is CASSLTGQGATEAFF. The CDR3 coding sequence is TGTGCCAGCAGCCTGACGGGACAGGGTGCCACTGAAGCTTTCTTT. The gene calls are TRBV3-1 and TRBJ1-1, with 9 nucleotides matching TRBD1. With 4 bases clipped from V and 4 bases from J, the junction kept 7 bases outside the gene matches. The length of the CDR3 is 15 residues. Germline V lookup: CDR1 LGHDT, CDR2 YNNKEL (reference sequence).

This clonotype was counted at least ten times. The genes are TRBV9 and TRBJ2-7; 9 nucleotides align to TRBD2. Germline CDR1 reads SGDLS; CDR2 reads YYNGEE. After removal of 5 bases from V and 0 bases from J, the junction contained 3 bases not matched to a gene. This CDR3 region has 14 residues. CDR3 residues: CASSSGSYSYEQYF. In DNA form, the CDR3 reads TGTGCCAGCAGTAGCGGGAGCTACTCCTACGAGCAGTACTTC.

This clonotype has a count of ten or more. The CDR3 sequence is CASRAIHSSGANVLTF. In DNA form, the CDR3 reads TGTGCCAGCAGAGCCATACATAGCTCTGGGGCCAACGTCCTGACTTTC. The chain combines TRBV11-2 with TRBJ2-6; D gene uncertain. Germline V gene lookup returns CDR1 SGHAT and CDR2 FQNNGV. Trimming stripped 6 bases from V and 0 bases from J, with 12 bases between. This CDR3 region has 16 residues.

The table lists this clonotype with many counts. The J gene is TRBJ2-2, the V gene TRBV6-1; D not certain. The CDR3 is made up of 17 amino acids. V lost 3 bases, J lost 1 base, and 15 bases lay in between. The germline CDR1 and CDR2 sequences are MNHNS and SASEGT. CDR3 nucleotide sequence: TGTGCCAGCAGTGACCGAGACACCTCCTGGAACACCGGGGAGCTGTTTTTT. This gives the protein CASSDRDTSWNTGELFF.

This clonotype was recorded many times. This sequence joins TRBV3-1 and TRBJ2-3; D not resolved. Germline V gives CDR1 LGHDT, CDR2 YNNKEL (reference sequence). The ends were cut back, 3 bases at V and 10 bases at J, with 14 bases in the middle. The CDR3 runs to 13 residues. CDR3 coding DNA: TGTGCCAGCAGCCAGGAACCTATAGAGGCGCAGTATTTT. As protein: CASSQEPIEAQYF.

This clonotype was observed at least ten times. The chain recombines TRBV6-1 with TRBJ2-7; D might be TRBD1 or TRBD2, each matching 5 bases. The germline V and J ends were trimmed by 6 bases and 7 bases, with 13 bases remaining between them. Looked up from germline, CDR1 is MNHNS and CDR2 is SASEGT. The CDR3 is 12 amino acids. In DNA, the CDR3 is TGTGCCAGCAGCCGAGGGACGTTTGAGCAGTACTTC. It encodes CASSRGTFEQYF.

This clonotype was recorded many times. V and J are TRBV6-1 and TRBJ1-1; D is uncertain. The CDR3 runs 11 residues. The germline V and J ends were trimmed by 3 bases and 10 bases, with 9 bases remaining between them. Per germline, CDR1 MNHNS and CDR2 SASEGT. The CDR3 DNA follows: TGTGCCAGCAGTGAGTTGTTTGGAGCTTTCTTT. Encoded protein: CASSELFGAFF.

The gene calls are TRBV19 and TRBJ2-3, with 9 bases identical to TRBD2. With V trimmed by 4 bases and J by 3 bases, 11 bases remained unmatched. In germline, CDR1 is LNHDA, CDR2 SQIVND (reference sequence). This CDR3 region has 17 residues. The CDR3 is CASSNGRRGGRTDTQYF. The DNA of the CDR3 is TGTGCCAGTAGTAATGGAAGGCGGGGGGGCCGTACAGATACGCAGTATTTT.

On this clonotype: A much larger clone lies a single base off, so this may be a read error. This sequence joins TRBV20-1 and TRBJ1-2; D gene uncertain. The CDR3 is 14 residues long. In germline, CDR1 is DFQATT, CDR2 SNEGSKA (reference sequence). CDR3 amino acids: CSASYLYSNYGYAF. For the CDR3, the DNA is TGCAGTGCTAGTTATTTGTACAGTAACTATGGCTACGCCTTC.

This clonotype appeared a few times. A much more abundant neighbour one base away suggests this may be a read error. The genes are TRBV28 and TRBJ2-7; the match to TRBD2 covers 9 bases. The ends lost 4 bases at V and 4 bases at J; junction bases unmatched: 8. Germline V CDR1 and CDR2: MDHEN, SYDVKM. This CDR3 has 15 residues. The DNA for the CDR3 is TGTGCCAGCAGTTCATCAGCGGGGGGTTTTTACGAGCAGTACTTC. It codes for CASSSSAGGFYEQYF.

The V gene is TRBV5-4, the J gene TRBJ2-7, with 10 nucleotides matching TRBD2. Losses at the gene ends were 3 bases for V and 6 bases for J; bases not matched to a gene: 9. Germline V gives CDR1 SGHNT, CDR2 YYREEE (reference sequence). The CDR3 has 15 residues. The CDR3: CASSWGTSGTGEQYF. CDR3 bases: TGTGCCAGCAGCTGGGGAACTAGCGGGACGGGCGAGCAGTACTTC.

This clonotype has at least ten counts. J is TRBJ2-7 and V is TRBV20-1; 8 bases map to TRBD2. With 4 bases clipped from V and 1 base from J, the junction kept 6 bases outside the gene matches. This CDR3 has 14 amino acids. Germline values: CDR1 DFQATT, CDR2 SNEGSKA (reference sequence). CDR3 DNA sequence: TGCAGTGCTACACCGACTAGCGAGTCCTACGAGCAGTACTTC. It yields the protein CSATPTSESYEQYF.

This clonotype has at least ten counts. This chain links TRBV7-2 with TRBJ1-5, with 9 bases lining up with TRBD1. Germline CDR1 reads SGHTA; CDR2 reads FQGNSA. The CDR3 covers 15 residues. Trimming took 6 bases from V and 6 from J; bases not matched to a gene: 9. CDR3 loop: CASSPTGGAGQPQHF. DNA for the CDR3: TGTGCCAGCAGTCCTACAGGGGGCGCAGGTCAGCCCCAGCATTTT. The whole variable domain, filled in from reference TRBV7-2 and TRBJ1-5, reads GAGVSQSPSNKVTEKGKDVELRCDPISGHTALYWYRQSLGQGLEFLIYFQGNSAPDKSGLPSDRFSAERTGGSVSTLTIQRTQQEDSAVYLCASSPTGGAGQPQHFGDGTRLSIL.

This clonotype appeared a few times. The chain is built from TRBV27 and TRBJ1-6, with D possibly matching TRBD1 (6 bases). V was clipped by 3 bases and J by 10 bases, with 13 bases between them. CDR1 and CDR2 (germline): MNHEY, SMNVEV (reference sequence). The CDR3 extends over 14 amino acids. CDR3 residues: CASSFYRDGSPLHF. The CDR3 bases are TGTGCCAGCAGTTTCTACAGGGATGGATCACCCCTCCACTTT.

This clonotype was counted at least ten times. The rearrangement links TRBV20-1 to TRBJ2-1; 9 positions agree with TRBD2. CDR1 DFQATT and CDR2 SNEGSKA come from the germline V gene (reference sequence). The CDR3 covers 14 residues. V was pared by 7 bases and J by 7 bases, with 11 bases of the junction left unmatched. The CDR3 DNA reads TGCAGTGTTGGCGGGAGGGCCCATTGGAATGAGCAGTTCTTC. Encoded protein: CSVGGRAHWNEQFF.

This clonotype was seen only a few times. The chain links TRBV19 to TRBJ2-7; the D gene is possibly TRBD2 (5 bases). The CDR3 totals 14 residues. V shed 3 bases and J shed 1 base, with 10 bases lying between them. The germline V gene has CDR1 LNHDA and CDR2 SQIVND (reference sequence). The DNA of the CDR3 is TGTGCCAGTAGTATCGGCGGACTTTCCTACGAGCAGTACTTC. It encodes CASSIGGLSYEQYF.